These T cell receptor beta chains were read from a single sample in a study of neurological immune-mediated disorders. MiXCR, run by TCRdb on the 5' RACE reads, gives a single entry per CDR3 protein. The sample shows approximately 86,000 distinct CDR3 sequences, around 2.6% of them seen only once. Specimen: PBMCs. Receptor source: a woman in her twenties or thirties with multiple sclerosis. Both conserved end residues are part of each CDR3. Fields, in order: J gene, V gene, D gene, clone size, CDR3 DNA, CDR3 protein. The D gene is left open where the match is weak. The listing skips clone size in some rows; elsewhere it reads once, few, many or a size class.

j_call: TRBJ1-1; v_call: TRBV21-1; d_call: -; clone_size: many; cdr3_nt: TGTGCCAGCAGCCACAACAGGGCCCGAATGAACACTGAAGCTTTCTTT; cdr3_aa: CASSHNRARMNTEAFF
j_call: TRBJ2-7; v_call: TRBV14; d_call: -; clone_size: -; cdr3_nt: TGTGCCAGCAGCGAAGACTACGAGCAGTACTTC; cdr3_aa: CASSEDYEQYF
j_call: TRBJ2-7; v_call: TRBV5-1; d_call: -; clone_size: many; cdr3_nt: TGCGCCAGCAGCTGGGAGGGGGACGAGCAGTACTTC; cdr3_aa: CASSWEGDEQYF
j_call: TRBJ2-7; v_call: TRBV5-1; d_call: -; clone_size: -; cdr3_nt: TGCGCCAGCAGCCCGGTGGTACGAGACGAGCAGTACTTC; cdr3_aa: CASSPVVRDEQYF
j_call: TRBJ2-3; v_call: TRBV29-1; d_call: -; clone_size: many; cdr3_nt: TGCAGCGTTGGAACAGGGCCACCTTCCACAGATACGCAGTATTTT; cdr3_aa: CSVGTGPPSTDTQYF
j_call: TRBJ2-5; v_call: TRBV5-1; d_call: -; clone_size: many; cdr3_nt: TGCGCCAGCAGCTTTTCACAAGAGACCCAGTACTTC; cdr3_aa: CASSFSQETQYF
j_call: TRBJ2-1; v_call: TRBV9; d_call: -; clone_size: many; cdr3_nt: TGTGCCAGCAGCGTAGAAACGTCAAACGGGGAGCAGTTCTTC; cdr3_aa: CASSVETSNGEQFF
j_call: TRBJ2-7; v_call: TRBV20-1; d_call: -; clone_size: many; cdr3_nt: TGCAGTGCTAGATTGGACGCCTACGAGCAGTACTTC; cdr3_aa: CSARLDAYEQYF
j_call: TRBJ1-2; v_call: TRBV9; d_call: TRBD1; clone_size: many; cdr3_nt: TGTGCCAGCAGCACCCAGGGGGGGGCCGGCTATGGCTACACCTTC; cdr3_aa: CASSTQGGAGYGYTF
j_call: TRBJ2-2; v_call: TRBV18; d_call: -; clone_size: many; cdr3_nt: TGTGCCAGCTCACCTGTGAGGGGACCCGGGGAGCTGTTTTTT; cdr3_aa: CASSPVRGPGELFF
j_call: TRBJ1-1; v_call: TRBV6-5; d_call: -; clone_size: many; cdr3_nt: TGTGCCAGCGTACTGGGGGTTAGCCACATGAACACTGAAGCTTTCTTT; cdr3_aa: CASVLGVSHMNTEAFF
j_call: TRBJ2-5; v_call: TRBV24-1; d_call: -; clone_size: many; cdr3_nt: TGTGCCACCAGTGATTTAACCGGGGAGACCCAGTACTTC; cdr3_aa: CATSDLTGETQYF
j_call: TRBJ2-1; v_call: TRBV20-1; d_call: TRBD2; clone_size: many; cdr3_nt: TGCAGTGCTAGATCCGCGGGGAAAATGCGGGGGAATGAGCAGTTCTTC; cdr3_aa: CSARSAGKMRGNEQFF
j_call: TRBJ2-3; v_call: TRBV5-1; d_call: -; clone_size: many; cdr3_nt: TGCGCCAGCAGCCCAAGGCTAGACGATACGCAGTATTTT; cdr3_aa: CASSPRLDDTQYF
j_call: TRBJ1-5; v_call: TRBV7-2; d_call: TRBD1; clone_size: many; cdr3_nt: TGTGCCAGCAGCTTAGAGTGGGACAGGGATTATAGCAATCAGCCCCAGCATTTT; cdr3_aa: CASSLEWDRDYSNQPQHF
j_call: TRBJ2-3; v_call: TRBV18; d_call: TRBD2; clone_size: many; cdr3_nt: TGTGCCAGCTCTCTCGGGACTAGCGGCACAGATACGCAGTATTTT; cdr3_aa: CASSLGTSGTDTQYF
j_call: TRBJ1-6; v_call: TRBV5-6; d_call: -; clone_size: many; cdr3_nt: TGTGCCAGCAGCCGAGAAGGGATACGTTCACCCCTCCACTTT; cdr3_aa: CASSREGIRSPLHF
j_call: TRBJ2-3; v_call: TRBV5-1; d_call: TRBD2; clone_size: few; cdr3_nt: TGCGCCAGCGGAGGACTAGCGGGACCTAGCACAGATACGCAGTATTTT; cdr3_aa: CASGGLAGPSTDTQYF
j_call: TRBJ1-4; v_call: TRBV12-3/TRBV12-4; d_call: -; clone_size: many; cdr3_nt: TGTGCCAGCAGTTTACGGGGGGCGAATGAAAAACTGTTTTTT; cdr3_aa: CASSLRGANEKLFF
j_call: TRBJ2-6; v_call: TRBV5-1; d_call: -; clone_size: many; cdr3_nt: TGCGCCAGCAGCTTTCGACAGGCTGGGGCCAACGTCCTGACTTTC; cdr3_aa: CASSFRQAGANVLTF
j_call: TRBJ2-6; v_call: TRBV2; d_call: TRBD1; clone_size: many; cdr3_nt: TGTGCCAGCACCCTTCAGGGGGCTGGGGCCAACGTCCTGACTTTC; cdr3_aa: CASTLQGAGANVLTF
j_call: TRBJ2-1; v_call: TRBV28; d_call: -; clone_size: many; cdr3_nt: TGTGCCAGCAGTTTAGAGCTATATCAGGGGCGGAATGAGCAGTTCTTC; cdr3_aa: CASSLELYQGRNEQFF
j_call: TRBJ2-5; v_call: TRBV20-1; d_call: -; clone_size: many; cdr3_nt: TGCAGTGCTAGAGGGGGCCTAGCGACCGAGACCCAGTACTTC; cdr3_aa: CSARGGLATETQYF
j_call: TRBJ2-3; v_call: TRBV7-9; d_call: -; clone_size: many; cdr3_nt: TGTGCCAGCAGCCCCGGACAGCTCACAGATACGCAGTATTTT; cdr3_aa: CASSPGQLTDTQYF